Described below is a single TCR beta chain sequence and its context. The target antigen is unknown. The sample is drawn from a study of vaccination effects on CD4 cells after COVID-19. It was after approximately 11 days of culture that CD4+ T cells were isolated. Subjects were given two BNT162b2 or mRNA-1273 vaccine doses. Here immunoSEQ multiplex PCR was the method, and the copy in TCRdb shows in-frame clones only, minus some. The data contain 45,000 or so clones, under 80% of them singletons. CDR3 size: 13 residues. The V segment lost 5 bases and the J segment 15 bases; nucleotides outside the gene matches: 10. In germline, CDR1 is MNHEY, CDR2 SMNVEV (reference sequence).

The chain recombines TRBV27 with TRBJ2-1, with TRBD2 matching over 10 bases. This sample comprised CD4+ T cells from PBMCs cultured without peptide, obtained after COVID-19 vaccination. This TCR derives from a human donor who received a COVID-19 vaccine. The CDR3 loop is CASSPGGLAGAFF. CDR3 sequence (DNA): TGTGCCAGCAGTCCCGGTGGTCTAGCGGGGGCGTTCTTC.